This T cell receptor (beta chain) emerged from a study of CD4+ T cells in melanoma. Broader study findings: Diverse differentiation states were reported for melanoma neoantigen-specific CD4+ T cells. CD8+ T cell, macrophage and B cell function reportedly correlated with neoantigen-specific CD4+ T cells.

In germline, CDR1 is PRHDT, CDR2 FYEKMQ (reference sequence). Germline trimming cut 5 bases from V and 3 bases from J; bases unmatched to any gene: 4. The CDR3 spans 14 residues. Measured with immunoSEQ multiplex PCR; TCRdb has only the in-frame clones, and not every one. The sample records about 4,900 clones, 64% being singletons. The sample holds one count of this clone. The antigen is undetermined. Sequences were obtained from cells from a culture (not recorded whether cultured in vitro). This sequence originates from a human donor with melanoma. The chain has TRBV13 and TRBJ1-2, with 9 positions matching TRBD1. CDR3 residues: CASSLWTGDYGYTF. The CDR3 DNA reads as TGTGCCAGCAGCCTTTGGACAGGGGACTATGGCTACACCTTC.